The 23 T cell receptor beta chains below all came from one sample that was sequenced in a study of cytomegalovirus exposure and HLA in healthy donors. Both 60 Vbeta primers and 13 Jbeta primers went into the PCR. TCRdb's table, derived via immunoSEQ multiplex PCR, lists solely in-frame clones and lacks some. The table has roughly 56,000 clones, approximately 72% seen once. The sequencing sample was made of PBMCs. These receptors were obtained from a man between 45 and 60 years old in good health and CMV-seropositive.

The rearrangement links TRBV6-4 to TRBJ1-1; weak D call: TRBD1 (6 bases). CDR3 size: 15 residues. Trimming cost V 2 bases and J 5 bases, with 15 bases left between them. The germline CDR1 and CDR2 sequences are MRHNA and SNTAGT. The CDR3 bases are TGTGCCAGCAGTGACCAGAAGCAGGGGTGGACTGAAGCTTTCTTT. Its translation is CASSDQKQGWTEAFF.

The chain carries TRBV18 and TRBJ2-2, with TRBD1 identical over 7 bases. Trimming removed 2 bases from V and 0 bases from J; junction bases left unmatched: 6. This CDR3 spans 17 amino acids. The germline CDR1 and CDR2 sequences are KGHSH and LQKENI. The CDR3 spells CASSPYAGTANTGELFF. CDR3 nucleotide sequence: TGTGCCAGCTCACCATACGCCGGGACAGCGAACACCGGGGAGCTGTTTTTT.

The gene calls are TRBV5-8 and TRBJ2-1, with 11 bases fitting TRBD2. With V trimmed by 5 bases and J by 0 bases, 7 bases remained unmatched. Germline loops: CDR1 SGHTS, CDR2 YDEGEE. The CDR3 totals 17 residues. The CDR3 spells CASRPGTSGFSYNEQFF. CDR3 nucleotide sequence: TGTGCCAGCAGGCCCGGGACTAGCGGTTTCTCCTACAATGAGCAGTTCTTC.

This clone was counted a single time. CDR3 region: CASSLRLAENTGELFF. The CDR3 DNA reads as TGTGCCAGCAGCTTAAGACTAGCGGAAAACACCGGGGAGCTGTTTTTT. The chain couples TRBV11-3 to TRBJ2-2, with TRBD2 matching over 9 bases. Germline CDR1 and CDR2: SGHNT and YENEEA. This CDR3 has 16 residues. The V segment lost 2 bases and the J segment 2 bases; nucleotides outside the gene matches: 3. Looking up the rest from reference TRBV11-3 and TRBJ2-2 gives the full variable domain: EAGVVQSPRYKIIEKKQPVAFWCNPISGHNTLYWYLQNLGQGPELLIRYENEEAVDDSQLPKDRFSAERLKGVDSTLKIQPAELGDSAVYLCASSLRLAENTGELFFGEGSRLTVL.

This clone has just one count. The V call is TRBV27, the J call TRBJ2-7, with 8 bases aligning to TRBD1. The CDR3 consists of 15 residues. J gave up 2 bases and V 5 bases, and 8 bases lay outside the gene matches. Germline V gene sequence: CDR1 MNHEY, CDR2 SMNVEV (reference sequence). The CDR3 bases are TGTGCCAGCAGTCCCCTGAGGGACAGGACCTACGAGCAGTACTTC. It translates to CASSPLRDRTYEQYF.

The sample holds a few counts of this clone. At one end the junction does not follow the germline gene, possibly because of a read error. CDR3 in DNA: TGTGCTAGCAGTGGACAGGGTGATACCGGGGAGCTGTTTTTT. Translation: CASSGQGDTGELFF. The gene calls are TRBV7-7 and TRBJ2-2; 8 nucleotides match TRBD1. The CDR3 spans 14 residues. CDR1 SSHAT and CDR2 FNYEAQ come from the germline V gene (reference sequence).

This chain links TRBV6-1 with TRBJ2-5, with 9 bases fitting TRBD1. The CDR3 spans 14 residues. Germline-derived CDR1 and CDR2 are MNHNS and SASEGT. The trim removed 5 bases at V and 4 bases at J, leaving 5 bases unmatched. The CDR3 loop is CASSSTGGRETQYF. DNA for the CDR3: TGTGCCAGCAGTTCGACAGGGGGGAGAGAGACCCAGTACTTC.

The CDR3 sequence: CASSQVGAGGFYGYTF. In DNA form, the CDR3 reads TGCGCCAGCAGCCAAGTGGGGGCAGGGGGGTTCTATGGCTACACCTTC. The chain links TRBV4-3 to TRBJ1-2; 7 nucleotides line up with TRBD1. CDR1 and CDR2 (germline): LGHNA, YSLEER. Trimming at V came to 1 base and at J to 4 bases, leaving 9 bases not matched to a gene. This CDR3 region has 16 residues.

In regard to this clone: The same CDR3 can be traced to other DNA sequences in this sample. This chain links TRBV5-1 with TRBJ2-3; a weak D match, TRBD2 (5 bases). Germline CDR1 is SGHRS and CDR2 is YFSETQ. V lost 4 bases and J lost 2, with 17 bases in between. The CDR3 totals 16 residues. CDR3 sequence reads: CASSAAGGRDTDTQYF. CDR3 sequence (DNA): TGCGCCAGCAGCGCCGCCGGCGGACGGGACACAGATACGCAGTATTTT.

This clone was seen just once. This rearrangement joins TRBV14 to TRBJ1-1; the D is unclear. The V gene's germline CDR1 is SGHDN and CDR2 FVKESK. The V end lost 0 bases, the J end lost 7 bases, and 9 bases lay between the germline ends. This CDR3 spans 13 amino acids. The DNA of the CDR3 is TGTGCCAGCAGCCAAGATGAGGACTATGAAGCTTTCTTT. Translated, it gives CASSQDEDYEAFF. The variable domain in full, completed from reference TRBV14 and TRBJ1-1, reads EAGVTQFPSHSVIEKGQTVTLRCDPISGHDNLYWYRRVMGKEIKFLLHFVKESKQDESGMPNNRFLAERTGGTYSTLKVQPAELEDSGVYFCASSQDEDYEAFFGQGTRLTVV.

This clone was seen a single time. The chain couples TRBV19 to TRBJ2-2; TRBD1 matches at 9 bases. CDR1 is LNHDA, CDR2 SQIVND, per germline (reference sequence). This CDR3 has 15 residues. V was clipped by 5 bases and J by 7 bases; unmatched bases: 8. CDR3 loop: CASSATGGGIGELFF. The DNA of the CDR3 is TGTGCCAGTAGTGCCACAGGGGGCGGAATCGGGGAGCTGTTTTTT.

The chain employs TRBV30 and TRBJ1-1, with D tentatively TRBD1 (5 bases). The germline V gene encodes CDR1 GTSNPN and CDR2 SVGIG (reference sequence). V was pared by 0 bases and J by 1 base, with 12 bases between. The CDR3 is 15 residues long. The CDR3 DNA is TGTGCCTGGAGTGTACTCAGGGCCGCGAACACTGAAGCTTTCTTT. Protein: CAWSVLRAANTEAFF.

This clone was counted once. The genes are TRBV6-6 and TRBJ1-1; D possibly corresponds to TRBD1 (5 bases). The V end was cut by 7 bases, the J end by 6 bases, with 15 bases between. The CDR3 is 13 amino acids. Germline CDR1 and CDR2: MNHNY and SVGAGI (reference sequence). In nucleotides, the CDR3 is TGTGCCAGCAAGGGAGGGTGGGGGGCTGAAGCTTTCTTT. Protein: CASKGGWGAEAFF.

The rearrangement uses TRBV27 and TRBJ2-1, with D possibly matching TRBD2 (6 bases). CDR1 MNHEY and CDR2 SMNVEV come from the germline V gene (reference sequence). The germline V and J ends were trimmed by 8 bases and 4 bases, with 12 bases remaining between them. The CDR3 is 13 residues long. The DNA of the CDR3 is TGTGCCAGCGGGGCGGGAAGATACAATGAGCAGTTCTTC. Translating gives CASGAGRYNEQFF.

This clone was observed a handful of times. The J gene is TRBJ2-1, the V gene TRBV2, with 7 bases that match TRBD1. The germline V gene has CDR1 SNHLY and CDR2 FYNNEI. J was trimmed by 5 bases and V by 7 bases; bases with no gene match: 11. The CDR3 is 15 residues long. The CDR3 spells CASISQGVSNNEQFF. The CDR3 bases are TGTGCCAGCATCAGTCAGGGGGTGTCGAACAATGAGCAGTTCTTC.

J is TRBJ1-2 and V is TRBV4-1, with 7 bases lining up with TRBD1. Trimming removed 4 bases from V and 4 bases from J; junction bases left unmatched: 6. This CDR3 spans 14 amino acids. The V gene's germline CDR1 is MGHRA and CDR2 YSYEKL. The chain's CDR3 is CASSPDRKIYGYTF. CDR3 nucleotide sequence: TGCGCCAGCAGCCCGGACAGGAAGATCTATGGCTACACCTTC.

This clone was seen more than once but under ten times. The chain recombines TRBV7-3 with TRBJ2-1, with 8 bases fitting TRBD1. In germline, CDR1 is SGHTA, CDR2 FQGTGA. J gave up 0 bases and V 4 bases, and 2 bases lay outside the gene matches. The CDR3 spans 15 residues. The CDR3 loop is CASSWTGSSYNEQFF. The CDR3 region has the DNA TGTGCCAGCAGCTGGACAGGGAGCTCCTACAATGAGCAGTTCTTC. Complete variable domain (other parts from reference TRBV7-3 and TRBJ2-1): GAGVSQTPSNKVTEKGKYVELRCDPISGHTALYWYRQSLGQGPEFLIYFQGTGAADDSGLPNDRFFAVRPEGSVSTLKIQRTERGDSAVYLCASSWTGSSYNEQFFGPGTRLTVL.

V is TRBV6-1 and J is TRBJ1-2; no reliable D call. V gave up 5 bases and J gave up 0 bases, with 10 bases separating them. CDR1 is MNHNS, CDR2 SASEGT, per germline. This CDR3 is 14 amino acids long. Here the CDR3 reads CASSFTVTNYGYTF. DNA of the CDR3: TGTGCCAGCAGTTTTACAGTGACTAACTATGGCTACACCTTC.

The chain is built from TRBV27 and TRBJ2-2, with TRBD2 matching over 13 bases. Germline V gene data show CDR1 as MNHEY and CDR2 as SMNVEV (reference sequence). This CDR3 comprises 18 residues. The V and J ends lost 5 bases and 4 bases, in that order; junction bases with no gene match: 10. The CDR3, as DNA: TGTGCCAGCAGTCCCCGGACTAGCGGGAGCGCGGGCACCGGGGAGCTGTTTTTT. This encodes CASSPRTSGSAGTGELFF.

The chain carries TRBV11-3 and TRBJ2-1; TRBD2 might be the D (5 bases). CDR3 size: 12 residues. Germline V lookup: CDR1 SGHNT, CDR2 YENEEA. Deletions cut 4 bases from V and 12 bases from J, with 13 bases between. The CDR3 spells CASSSGKGGQFF. CDR3 DNA sequence: TGTGCCAGCAGCTCGGGGAAAGGAGGGCAGTTCTTC. Supplemented by reference TRBV11-3 and TRBJ2-1, the full variable domain reads EAGVVQSPRYKIIEKKQPVAFWCNPISGHNTLYWYLQNLGQGPELLIRYENEEAVDDSQLPKDRFSAERLKGVDSTLKIQPAELGDSAVYLCASSSGKGGQFFGPGTRLTVL.

This chain uses TRBV30 with TRBJ1-4; 11 bases are shared with TRBD1. The CDR3 covers 17 residues. Germline V gives CDR1 GTSNPN, CDR2 SVGIG (reference sequence). The V gene end was trimmed by 0 bases and the J gene end by 0 bases; junction bases not matched to a gene: 3. This chain's CDR3 is CAWSVGTGGSTNEKLFF. The CDR3 DNA is TGTGCCTGGAGTGTCGGGACAGGGGGGTCAACTAATGAAAAACTGTTTTTT.

The genes are TRBV7-2 and TRBJ1-2; 8 bases are shared with TRBD1. V dropped 4 bases and J dropped 6; count of bases not matched to a gene: 4. This CDR3 spans 13 amino acids. Germline values: CDR1 SGHTA, CDR2 FQGNSA. This CDR3 reads CASSSTGDHGYTF. The DNA for the CDR3 is TGTGCCAGCAGCTCGACAGGGGATCATGGCTACACCTTC.

This clone was seen just once. The CDR3 coding sequence is TGCGCCAGCAGGGGACAGGAATTCAATAGCAATCAGCCCCAGCATTTT. It encodes CASRGQEFNSNQPQHF. The chain uses TRBV10-2 and TRBJ1-5, with TRBD1 matching 8 bases. Germline V gene lookup returns CDR1 WSHSY and CDR2 SAAADI. This CDR3 comprises 16 residues. J lost 0 bases, V lost 6 bases, and 7 bases had no gene match.